This entry describes one TCR beta chain. Repertoires were generated with immunoSEQ multiplex PCR, while TCRdb's copy carries only in-frame clones and drops some. The data contain about 1.1 million clones, approximately 75% of them seen just once; the ten biggest clones take up 0.85% to 1%. The data belong to a study of shared clonotypes between healthy human individuals. The sequenced sample consisted of memory CD4+ T cells from PBMCs. Subset reported: CD45RA-negative fraction. This receptor was taken from a young man in good health. Some clones in this sample may be carry-over from other donors' samples.

The CDR3 bases are TGCGCCAGCAGCCCAAAGAAGTTCGGGGCCCGACTAGCGGGAGAGGGCAATGAGCAGTTCTTC. This codes for CASSPKKFGARLAGEGNEQFF. The chain is built from TRBV5-1 and TRBJ2-1; 12 positions agree with TRBD2. In germline, CDR1 is SGHRS, CDR2 YFSETQ. The CDR3 runs to 21 residues. After removal of 4 bases from V and 6 bases from J, the junction contained 23 bases not matched to a gene.